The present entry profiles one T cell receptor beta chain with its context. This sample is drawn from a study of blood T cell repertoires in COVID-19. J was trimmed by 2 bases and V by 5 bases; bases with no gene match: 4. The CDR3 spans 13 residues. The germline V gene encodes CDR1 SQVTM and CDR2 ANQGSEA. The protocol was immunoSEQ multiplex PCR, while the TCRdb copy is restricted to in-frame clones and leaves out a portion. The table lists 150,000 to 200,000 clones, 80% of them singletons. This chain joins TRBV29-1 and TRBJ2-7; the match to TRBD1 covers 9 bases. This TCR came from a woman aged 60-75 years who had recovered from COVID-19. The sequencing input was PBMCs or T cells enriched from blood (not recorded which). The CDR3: CSVPGTGPYEQYF. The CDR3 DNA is TGCAGCGTTCCCGGGACAGGGCCCTACGAGCAGTACTTC.